This T cell receptor beta chain emerged from a study of blood T cells in healthy people across ages. Study results and caveats: Per-million-T-cell TCR beta diversity fell roughly linearly with age.

About this clonotype itself: The antigen is undetermined.

Germline V gene data show CDR1 as MDHEN and CDR2 as SYDVKM. This CDR3 region has 14 residues. The second PCR ran roughly 7 to 12 cycles with a sample-barcoded 5' primer and J-beta primers. TCRdb fed the 5' RACE reads into MiXCR, producing one record per CDR3 protein. The table shows roughly 800,000 distinct CDR3 sequences, with under 40% occurring only once. The V and J genes are TRBV28 and TRBJ2-4; D may be TRBD2 (5 bases). The J call may be incorrect, as the DNA end agrees better with TRBJ2-7. The sample was blood. The source is a man aged 18 to 30 in good health. CDR3 amino acids: CASCLGGPPYEQYF. In DNA form, the CDR3 reads TGTGCCAGCTGCCTGGGCGGGCCTCCCTACGAGCAGTACTTC.